Here is one T cell receptor beta chain with its context. Its matching antigen is unknown. Trimming removed 6 bases from V and 1 base from J; junction bases left unmatched: 3. Germline V gene sequence: CDR1 MNHEY, CDR2 SVGAGI. This CDR3 has 14 residues. Only in-frame clones appear in the TCRdb table, and some are missing; sequencing was by immunoSEQ multiplex PCR. The sample lists more than 95,000 clones, approximately 92% seen once, with 0.95% to 1.3% in the top ten. The data are from a study of cytomegalovirus exposure and HLA in healthy donors. Study conclusions and caveats: Cytomegalovirus association was listed for 170 or so TCR beta chains. In the 130 or so validation repertoires, approximately 93% of cluster scores exceeded 0, per a later analysis.

The V and J genes are TRBV6-5 and TRBJ1-1; 9 bases agree with TRBD1. The clonotype originates from a woman aged 18-35 years in good health and CMV-seronegative. Material for sequencing was PBMCs. The CDR3: CASRLQGANTEAFF. CDR3 sequence (DNA): TGTGCCAGCAGACTACAGGGGGCGAACACTGAAGCTTTCTTT.